Below are 16 T cell receptor beta chains sequenced from a single sample in a study of type 1 regulatory T cells. The study's findings and limits: Compared with non-Tr1 cells, Tr1 cells showed a narrower TCR repertoire.

For these receptors, no antigen is known. TCRdb fed the reads into MiXCR, producing one record per CDR3 protein. The sample contains fewer than 7,000 distinct CDR3 sequences, roughly a third of which appear only once. The specimen sequenced was cultured type 1 regulatory T (Tr1) cells, either the whole culture or a sorted fraction (not recorded which). The receptors here all came from a human donor in good health.

This chain links TRBV18 with TRBJ1-4; 9 bases line up with TRBD1. CDR3 length: 15 amino acids. Germline V lookup: CDR1 KGHSH, CDR2 LQKENI. V was clipped by 0 bases and J by 4 bases; unmatched bases: 0. CDR3 bases: TGTGCCAGCTCACCACCGACAGGGGGTAATGAAAAACTGTTTTTT. This codes for CASSPPTGGNEKLFF.

The genes are TRBV9 and TRBJ2-7; TRBD2 matches at 10 bases. CDR3 length: 15 residues. After removal of 4 bases from V and 1 base from J, the junction contained 5 bases not matched to a gene. Germline V gene data show CDR1 as SGDLS and CDR2 as YYNGEE. In nucleotides, the CDR3 is TGTGCCAGCAGCCCTAGGACTAGCGGTTCCTACGAGCAGTACTTC. Protein sequence: CASSPRTSGSYEQYF.

This chain uses TRBV20-1 with TRBJ2-1; D unresolved. The CDR3 is 12 amino acids. Trimming removed 3 bases at V and 10 bases at J, with 13 bases between. CDR1 and CDR2 from the germline V gene are DFQATT and SNEGSKA (reference sequence). The CDR3 coding sequence is TGCAGTGCTAGTCGCCCTGACGGCGAGCAGTTCTTC. Its protein product is CSASRPDGEQFF.

This clonotype was found a few times. The chain recombines TRBV7-2 with TRBJ1-2; weak D call: TRBD1 (6 bases). Looked up from germline, CDR1 is SGHTA and CDR2 is FQGNSA. V dropped 1 base and J dropped 10 bases, with 19 bases sitting between them. The CDR3 extends over 15 amino acids. The CDR3 protein is CASSLGMGAIGSYTF. The CDR3 DNA reads TGTGCCAGCAGCTTAGGCATGGGGGCCATTGGGTCCTACACCTTC.

The rearrangement links TRBV2 to TRBJ2-3; no definite D call. Deletions cut 7 bases from V and 2 bases from J, with 4 bases between. The CDR3 consists of 11 residues. CDR1 is SNHLY, CDR2 FYNNEI, per germline. The DNA for the CDR3 is TGTGCCAGCATGGTCACAGATACGCAGTATTTT. It is translated as CASMVTDTQYF. The entire variable domain, with the rest obtained from reference TRBV2 and TRBJ2-3, is as follows: EPEVTQTPSHQVTQMGQEVILRCVPISNHLYFYWYRQILGQKVEFLVSFYNNEISEKSEIFDDQFSVERPDGSNFTLKIRSTKLEDSAMYFCASMVTDTQYFGPGTRLTVL.

This clonotype has more than one count but fewer than ten. This rearrangement joins TRBV10-3 to TRBJ2-7, with a weak D call TRBD2 (5 bases). V lost 3 bases and J 0 bases, leaving 12 bases between the germline ends. Germline V gene data show CDR1 as ENHRY and CDR2 as SYGVKD. The CDR3 is 15 amino acids. CDR3 protein: CAISDKGALSYEQYF. The CDR3 nucleotides are TGTGCCATCAGTGACAAGGGAGCCCTCTCCTACGAGCAGTACTTC.

This chain joins TRBV28 and TRBJ1-2; the match to TRBD1 covers 7 bases. J was trimmed by 2 bases and V by 5 bases; bases with no gene match: 5. The CDR3 loop spans 14 amino acids. Germline CDR1 reads MDHEN; CDR2 reads SYDVKM. The CDR3 bases are TGTGCCAGCAGTCCGCGGGACAGCAACTATGGCTACACCTTC. Its protein is CASSPRDSNYGYTF.

The chain carries TRBV24-1 and TRBJ2-6; 7 positions match TRBD1. Germline V gives CDR1 KGHDR, CDR2 SFDVKD. The V gene end was trimmed by 4 bases and the J gene end by 0 bases; junction bases not matched to a gene: 5. The CDR3 runs to 17 residues. The CDR3 protein is CATSESGQISGANVLTF. The CDR3, as DNA: TGTGCCACCAGTGAATCGGGACAGATCTCTGGGGCCAACGTCCTGACTTTC.

The chain recombines TRBV7-9 with TRBJ2-7; D is undetermined. The germline V and J ends were trimmed by 1 base and 7 bases, with 8 bases remaining between them. Germline assignment: CDR1 SEHNR and CDR2 FQNEAQ (reference sequence). The CDR3 length is 12 residues. For the CDR3, the DNA is TGTGCCAGCAGCTTAGAGCTGAGGGAGCAGTACTTC. Residues: CASSLELREQYF.

This clonotype is termed medium-sized. The rearrangement uses TRBV7-2 and TRBJ2-1; D possibly corresponds to TRBD1 (5 bases). The CDR3 length is 13 residues. Germline CDR1 SGHTA, CDR2 FQGNSA. Deletions cut 5 bases from V and 10 bases from J, with 15 bases between. The CDR3 spells CASSTLPRTEQFF. For the CDR3, the DNA is TGTGCCAGCAGCACGCTCCCCCGGACAGAGCAGTTCTTC.

CDR3 sequence: CASSREAHNEQFF. The CDR3 DNA follows: TGTGCCTCAAGCAGAGAGGCCCACAATGAGCAGTTCTTC. This sequence joins TRBV7-3 and TRBJ2-1; D not certain. V dropped 11 bases and J dropped 5 bases, with 16 bases sitting between them. The CDR3 consists of 13 residues. Germline V gives CDR1 SGHTA, CDR2 FQGTGA.

This rearrangement joins TRBV27 to TRBJ1-6; D gene unclear. The CDR3 spans 17 residues. V was shortened by 2 bases and J by 8 bases, with 19 bases between the two germline ends. Per germline, CDR1 MNHEY and CDR2 SMNVEV (reference sequence). The CDR3 nucleotides are TGTGCCAGCAGTTTACGGTGGGGTAGGAAGAGGGATTCACCCCTCCACTTT. Protein sequence: CASSLRWGRKRDSPLHF.

This clonotype was seen ten or more times. This chain uses TRBV9 with TRBJ2-3; tentative D call: TRBD1 (5 bases). The ends were cut back, 1 base at V and 3 bases at J, with 15 bases in the middle. The V gene's germline CDR1 is SGDLS and CDR2 YYNGEE. The CDR3 is made up of 16 amino acids. The CDR3 bases are TGTGCCAGCAGCGTACTTCAGGGATCCAGGACAGATACGCAGTATTTT. Encoded protein: CASSVLQGSRTDTQYF.

In this sample, this clonotype is medium-sized. The chain recombines TRBV7-8 with TRBJ2-7; D ambiguous. The germline V gene encodes CDR1 SGHVS and CDR2 FQNEAQ. The V end was cut by 7 bases, the J end by 2 bases, with 9 bases between. The CDR3 contains 12 residues. CDR3 bases: TGTGCCAGCACGATCCCTGCCTACGAGCAGTACTTC. Translated: CASTIPAYEQYF.

This clonotype has just a few counts. The rearrangement links TRBV7-9 to TRBJ2-2; 14 positions match TRBD2. The germline gives CDR1 SEHNR, CDR2 FQNEAQ (reference sequence). The CDR3 has 18 residues. Unmatched junction bases numbered 11, after V lost 6 bases and J lost 5 bases. The CDR3 region is CASRIGTSGSSYTGELFF. The CDR3 DNA follows: TGTGCCAGCAGAATCGGGACTAGCGGGAGTTCGTATACCGGGGAGCTGTTTTTT.

This clonotype occurred a few times. This sequence joins TRBV4-2 and TRBJ2-1; D remains ambiguous. Germline loops: CDR1 LGHNA, CDR2 YNFKEQ. Trimming removed 0 bases from V and 8 bases from J, with 11 bases in between. The CDR3 covers 14 residues. DNA of the CDR3: TGTGCCAGCAGCCAAGATCCAGCTCTGGATGAGCAGTTCTTC. This encodes CASSQDPALDEQFF.